These 3 T cell receptor beta chains were all obtained from the same sample, sequenced in a study of graft-versus-host responses after intestinal transplantation. What these receptors recognize is not known. Assay: immunoSEQ multiplex PCR; the TCRdb copy retains only in-frame clones and omits some. Of roughly 120,000 clones listed, roughly 92% are singletons. Sequencing used unstimulated CD4+ T cells sorted from spleen or lymph node cells, obtained before transplant. These receptors were collected from a human donor who was the organ donor for an intestinal transplant.

V and J are TRBV15 and TRBJ1-2; D gene ambiguous. CDR1 and CDR2 from the germline V gene are LNHNV and YYDKDF (reference sequence). This CDR3 region has 13 residues. Trimming pared 5 bases from V and 4 bases from J, leaving 11 bases between. CDR3 DNA: TGTGCCACCAGCGGAGCAGGATTCTATGGCTACACCTTC. Translating it yields CATSGAGFYGYTF.

V and J are TRBV19 and TRBJ2-2; D gene unclear. The CDR3 runs 14 residues. Germline CDR1 LNHDA, CDR2 SQIVND (reference sequence). V lost 3 bases and J 1 base, leaving 6 bases between the germline ends. CDR3 coding DNA: TGTGCCAGTAGTATGTGGCGGAACACCGGGGAGCTGTTTTTT. Its translation is CASSMWRNTGELFF.

The rearrangement links TRBV5-4 to TRBJ2-3, with D perhaps TRBD1 or TRBD2 (5 bases each). Trimming took off 3 bases at V and 2 bases at J, with 10 bases between the two ends. The CDR3 is 14 residues long. CDR1 and CDR2 (germline): SGHNT, YYREEE (reference sequence). Written as DNA, the CDR3 is TGTGCCAGCAGCTGGGACGGAGTCACAGATACGCAGTATTTT. Amino acids: CASSWDGVTDTQYF.